The 17 T cell receptor beta chains in this list originate from one sample, sequenced in a study of blood T cell repertoires in COVID-19. Repertoires were generated with immunoSEQ multiplex PCR, while TCRdb's copy carries only in-frame clones and drops some. The table includes 290,000 or so clones, 87% detected once. The material sequenced was peripheral blood. These receptor sequences come from a man aged 18 to 29 with active or convalescent COVID-19.

CDR3 sequence (DNA): TGCAGCGTTGACGACCGGGACAGCGAAAAACTGTTTTTT. It yields the protein CSVDDRDSEKLFF. The V call is TRBV29-1, the J call TRBJ1-4; 7 nucleotides align to TRBD1. This CDR3 is 13 amino acids long. The V and J ends lost 3 bases and 8 bases, in that order; junction bases with no gene match: 6. CDR1 SQVTM and CDR2 ANQGSEA come from the germline V gene.

The chain has TRBV18 and TRBJ2-7; 8 bases are shared with TRBD1. Looked up from germline, CDR1 is KGHSH and CDR2 is LQKENI. V shed 2 bases, J shed 4 bases, and the junction held 7 bases outside the gene matches. The CDR3 sequence is 15 residues long. The CDR3 here is CASSPAQGASYEQYF. CDR3 nucleotide sequence: TGTGCCAGCTCACCAGCGCAGGGGGCGAGTTACGAGCAGTACTTC.

V and J are TRBV4-1 and TRBJ1-3, with 7 bases that match TRBD1. V was clipped by 1 base and J by 4 bases; unmatched bases: 4. The V gene's germline CDR1 is MGHRA and CDR2 YSYEKL. The CDR3 contains 15 residues. Written as DNA, the CDR3 is TGCGCCAGCAGCCAAGGATGGGACAGCGGAAACACCATATATTTT. Translated: CASSQGWDSGNTIYF.

The rearrangement uses TRBV4-3 and TRBJ2-7, with a weak D call TRBD2 (7 bases). CDR3 length equals 16 residues. Deletions cut 1 base from V and 0 bases from J, with 13 bases between. Germline CDR1 LGHNA, CDR2 YSLEER. CDR3 residues: CASSQGRGGPSYEQYF. The CDR3 DNA follows: TGCGCCAGCAGCCAAGGACGCGGGGGCCCCTCCTACGAGCAGTACTTC.

The rearrangement uses TRBV18 and TRBJ1-1; D is uncertain. V dropped 6 bases and J dropped 1 base, with 12 bases sitting between them. This CDR3 comprises 14 residues. CDR1 KGHSH and CDR2 LQKENI come from the germline V gene. This CDR3 is CASSPDRQNTEAFF. CDR3 coding DNA: TGTGCCAGCTCCCCAGACCGACAGAACACTGAAGCTTTCTTT.

The chain has TRBV5-6 and TRBJ2-2, with unresolved D. Trimming left V 2 bases short and J 7 bases short, with 9 bases between. This CDR3 comprises 13 residues. CDR1 and CDR2 (germline): SGHDT, YYEEEE. CDR3 nucleotides: TGTGCCAGCAGCTTAATATCGGGCGGGGAGCTGTTTTTT. This translates into CASSLISGGELFF.

This chain links TRBV5-6 with TRBJ1-2, with TRBD1 matching over 7 bases. Looked up from germline, CDR1 is SGHDT and CDR2 is YYEEEE. Unmatched junction bases numbered 6, after V lost 2 bases and J lost 8 bases. This CDR3 is built from 13 residues. The CDR3 here is CASSFGRGDGYTF. The DNA of the CDR3 is TGTGCCAGCAGCTTTGGCAGGGGGGACGGCTACACCTTC. Full variable domain (remainder filled in from reference TRBV5-6 and TRBJ1-2): DAGVTQSPTHLIKTRGQQVTLRCSPKSGHDTVSWYQQALGQGPQFIFQYYEEEERQRGNFPDRFSGHQFPNYSSELNVNALLLGDSALYLCASSFGRGDGYTFGSGTRLTVV.

The V call is TRBV29-1, the J call TRBJ2-7, with TRBD2 matching over 10 bases. The junction had 6 bases not matched to a gene; V was cut back by 6 bases and J by 4 bases. This CDR3 has 13 residues. Germline CDR1 reads SQVTM; CDR2 reads ANQGSEA. The CDR3 DNA reads TGCAGCGTCTCTAGCGGGAGTAAGTACGAGCAGTACTTC. Translated: CSVSSGSKYEQYF.

CDR3 residues: CSVEGAAGLYNEQFF. The CDR3 DNA sequence: TGCAGCGTTGAAGGGGCAGCGGGACTCTACAATGAGCAGTTCTTC. This chain connects TRBV29-1 to TRBJ2-1, with 7 bases fitting TRBD2. Losses at the gene ends were 1 base for V and 3 bases for J; bases not matched to a gene: 6. Germline V gives CDR1 SQVTM, CDR2 ANQGSEA. The CDR3 sequence is 15 residues long.

Note on this clone: The same CDR3 is also encoded by other DNA sequences in this sample. The chain has TRBV7-2 and TRBJ2-1, with a weak D call TRBD2 (5 bases). V lost 0 bases and J lost 4, with 10 bases in between. Germline values: CDR1 SGHTA, CDR2 FQGNSA. CDR3 length: 15 amino acids. The CDR3 bases are TGTGCCAGCAGCTTAGCCGGACTTGCTTACAATGAGCAGTTCTTC. As protein: CASSLAGLAYNEQFF.

This chain connects TRBV6-6 to TRBJ2-7, with 9 bases identical to TRBD1. V was clipped by 2 bases and J by 6 bases; unmatched bases: 11. The V gene's germline CDR1 is MNHNY and CDR2 SVGAGI (reference sequence). The CDR3 runs 16 residues. The CDR3 region is CASSYLTGTGPSEQYF. CDR3 in DNA: TGTGCCAGCAGTTACCTAACCGGGACAGGGCCTAGCGAGCAGTACTTC.

The chain recombines TRBV15 with TRBJ2-2; 13 bases are a match to TRBD2. The germline V gene has CDR1 LNHNV and CDR2 YYDKDF (reference sequence). CDR3 size: 16 residues. Losses at the gene ends were 1 base for V and 6 bases for J; bases not matched to a gene: 2. CDR3 sequence reads: CATSRGTSGGAGELFF. CDR3 DNA: TGTGCCACCAGCAGAGGCACTAGCGGGGGGGCCGGGGAGCTGTTTTTT. Filled out from reference TRBV15 and TRBJ2-2, the complete variable domain reads DAMVIQNPRYQVTQFGKPVTLSCSQTLNHNVMYWYQQKSSQAPKLLFHYYDKDFNNEADTPDNFQSRRPNTSFCFLDIRSPGLGDTAMYLCATSRGTSGGAGELFFGEGSRLTVL.

This clone was found once. The chain has TRBV6-6 and TRBJ1-5; 7 bases are shared with TRBD1. The CDR3 contains 15 residues. Looked up from germline, CDR1 is MNHNY and CDR2 is SVGAGI (reference sequence). After removal of 6 bases from V and 3 bases from J, the junction contained 8 bases not matched to a gene. CDR3 bases: TGTGCCAGCAGAACTCCGGACAGGACCAATCAGCCCCAGCATTTT. Protein product: CASRTPDRTNQPQHF.

The rearrangement links TRBV9 to TRBJ2-5; 10 bases match TRBD2. The CDR3 has 14 residues. The trim removed 4 bases at V and 4 bases at J, leaving 4 bases unmatched. Per the germline V gene, CDR1 is SGDLS and CDR2 is YYNGEE. CDR3: CASSSRTSGETQYF. CDR3 DNA: TGTGCCAGCAGCTCCAGGACTAGCGGAGAGACCCAGTACTTC.

The DNA of the CDR3 is TGCGCCAGCAGCCGAGGCGGCGAGCAGTACTTC. It codes for CASSRGGEQYF. This chain uses TRBV4-1 with TRBJ2-7; D is unresolved. Trimming cost V 4 bases and J 6 bases, with 7 bases left between them. CDR1 and CDR2 (germline): MGHRA, YSYEKL. The CDR3 consists of 11 residues.

The gene calls are TRBV7-9 and TRBJ1-1; D gene ambiguous. The CDR3 is 15 amino acids. The germline CDR1 and CDR2 sequences are SEHNR and FQNEAQ (reference sequence). Trimming stripped 4 bases from V and 2 bases from J, with 14 bases between. CDR3 residues: CASSSGLMANTEAFF. The CDR3, as DNA: TGTGCCAGCAGCTCAGGACTGATGGCAAACACTGAAGCTTTCTTT.

The gene calls are TRBV7-2 and TRBJ2-5, with a possible D match to TRBD2 (6 bases). Germline V gene sequence: CDR1 SGHTA, CDR2 FQGNSA. The CDR3 length is 14 residues. Trimming left V 4 bases short and J 2 bases short, with 11 bases between. CDR3 protein: CASSSTGLQETQYF. Here the CDR3 DNA reads TGTGCCAGCAGCTCCACCGGACTACAAGAGACCCAGTACTTC.